Given below is one T cell receptor beta chain in context. This entry comes from a study of control samples from healthy donors and cancer patients. There are 16 residues in the CDR3. With 2 bases removed from V and 0 bases from J, the gap between germline ends came to 11 bases. Looked up from germline, CDR1 is MNHEY and CDR2 is SMNVEV (reference sequence). TCRdb's table, derived via immunoSEQ multiplex PCR, lists solely in-frame clones and lacks some. The sample lists around 130,000 clones, 87% seen once, with around an eighth in the top ten. The sequenced sample was blood. This TCR derives from a man between 25 and 39 years old in good health. The rearrangement links TRBV27 to TRBJ1-5; D not resolved. The CDR3 region is CASSLMGETSNQPQHF. For the CDR3, the DNA is TGTGCCAGCAGTTTAATGGGAGAAACTAGCAATCAGCCCCAGCATTTT.